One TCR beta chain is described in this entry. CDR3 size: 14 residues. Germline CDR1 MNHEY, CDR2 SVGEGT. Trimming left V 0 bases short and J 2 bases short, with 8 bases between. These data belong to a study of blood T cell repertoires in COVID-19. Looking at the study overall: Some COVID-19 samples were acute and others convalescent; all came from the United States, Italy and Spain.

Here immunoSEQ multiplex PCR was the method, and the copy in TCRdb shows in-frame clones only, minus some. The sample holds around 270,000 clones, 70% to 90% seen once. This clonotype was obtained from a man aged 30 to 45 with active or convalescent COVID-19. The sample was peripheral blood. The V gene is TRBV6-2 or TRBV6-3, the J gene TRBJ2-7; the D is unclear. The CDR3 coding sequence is TGTGCCAGCAGTTACTCTGTCAGGACCTACGAGCAGTACTTC. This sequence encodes CASSYSVRTYEQYF.